This T cell receptor beta chain is drawn from a study of blood T cell repertoires in COVID-19. The overall study: The United States, Italy and Spain supplied acute and convalescent COVID-19 samples. Nucleic acid was either cDNA or gDNA, and it came from T cells, B-cell-depleted T cells, or PBMCs.

In the source study's methods: Estimated nucleated cell counts came from reference gene primer amplification. The assay was immunoSEQ multiplex PCR, and TCRdb's table has in-frame clones only and misses some. Clonal size and the V and J genes are those of that table, whereas D and trimming came from the DNA. The data show 270,000 or so clones, with about nine tenths seen just once and around 10% held by the top ten. Followed over time, Seattle patients had been enrolled while infection was active. J lost 5 bases, V lost 3 bases, and 11 bases had no gene match. Germline lookup yields CDR1 SQVTM and CDR2 ANQGSEA. This CDR3 comprises 16 residues.

The sequence was obtained from a woman between 25 and 40 years old with COVID-19, enrolled during active disease. V is TRBV29-1 and J is TRBJ2-2; the match to TRBD1 covers 8 bases. The sequenced sample was peripheral blood. As DNA, the CDR3 is TGCAGCGTTGAGTACAGACAGGGGCGTCGGACCGGGGAGCTGTTTTTT. Its translation: CSVEYRQGRRTGELFF.